This T cell receptor (beta chain) was captured in a study of T cell repertoires in cytomegalovirus infection. Background on the study: HLA-B-restricted CMV epitopes that are well studied, plus recently identified HLA-C-restricted ones, were used by the study. It was the public TCR beta signatures that indicated both CMV infection and matching HLA type. Whole-study findings and limits: It was HLA-C-restricted CMV-specific TCR beta clonotypes that dominated the response ex vivo.

This CDR3 is 14 amino acids long. Germline assignment: CDR1 MNHEY and CDR2 SMNVEV (reference sequence). V dropped 4 bases and J dropped 8 bases, with 14 bases sitting between them. A remark on this clonotype: Its antigen remains unidentified.

TCRdb redid the calling of the reads with MiXCR, one entry per CDR3 protein. Seen here are about 350,000 distinct CDR3 sequences, 34% observed once, and the top ten hold about 13%. The sample here was cultured PBMCs, taken from culture after CMV antigen stimulation. The TCR was taken from a human donor in good health (CMV status not recorded). Some clones in this sample may be carry-over from other donors' samples. The chain combines TRBV27 with TRBJ1-4; D unclear. The CDR3 DNA is TGTGCCAGCAGTTACAACGTCGCCGAGGAAAAACTGTTTTTT. It yields the protein CASSYNVAEEKLFF.